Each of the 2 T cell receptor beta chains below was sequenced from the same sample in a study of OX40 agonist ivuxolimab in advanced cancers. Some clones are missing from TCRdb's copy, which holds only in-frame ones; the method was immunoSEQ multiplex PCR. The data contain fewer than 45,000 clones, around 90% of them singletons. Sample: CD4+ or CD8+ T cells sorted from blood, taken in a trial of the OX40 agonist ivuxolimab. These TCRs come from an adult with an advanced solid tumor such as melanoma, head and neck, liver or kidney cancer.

CDR3 nucleotide sequence: TGTGCCACACTTCACCCTCGGGACTACACAGATACGCAGTATTTT. This translates into CATLHPRDYTDTQYF. The genes are TRBV2 and TRBJ2-3; 7 bases agree with TRBD2. Losses at the gene ends were 10 bases for V and 2 bases for J; bases not matched to a gene: 12. CDR3 size: 15 residues. Per germline, CDR1 SNHLY and CDR2 FYNNEI. Based on the CDR3 plus reference TRBV2 and TRBJ2-3, the full variable domain is EPEVTQTPSHQVTQMGQEVILRCVPISNHLYFYWYRQILGQKVEFLVSFYNNEISEKSEIFDDQFSVERPDGSNFTLKIRSTKLEDSAMYFCATLHPRDYTDTQYFGPGTRLTVL.

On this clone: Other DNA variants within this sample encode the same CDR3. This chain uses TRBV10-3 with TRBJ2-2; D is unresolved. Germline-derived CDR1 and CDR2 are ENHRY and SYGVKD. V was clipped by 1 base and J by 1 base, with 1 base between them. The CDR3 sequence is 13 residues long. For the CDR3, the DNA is TGTGCCATCAGTGAGTTGAACACCGGGGAGCTGTTTTTT. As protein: CAISELNTGELFF.